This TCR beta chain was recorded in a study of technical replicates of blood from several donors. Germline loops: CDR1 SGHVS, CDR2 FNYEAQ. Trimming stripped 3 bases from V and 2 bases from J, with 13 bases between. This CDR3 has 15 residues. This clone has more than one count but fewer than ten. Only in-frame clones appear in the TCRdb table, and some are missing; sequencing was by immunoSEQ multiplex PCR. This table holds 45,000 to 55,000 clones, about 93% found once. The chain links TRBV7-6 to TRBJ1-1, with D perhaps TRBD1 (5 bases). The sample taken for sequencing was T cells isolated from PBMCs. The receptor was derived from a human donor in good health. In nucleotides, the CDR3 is TGTGCCAGCAGCTTCGGGGGAGTGCCCAACACTGAAGCTTTCTTT. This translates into CASSFGGVPNTEAFF. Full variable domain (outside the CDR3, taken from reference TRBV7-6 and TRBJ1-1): GAGVSQSPRYKVTKRGQDVALRCDPISGHVSLYWYRQALGQGPEFLTYFNYEAQQDKSGLPNDRFSAERPEGSISTLTIQRTEQRDSAMYRCASSFGGVPNTEAFFGQGTRLTVV.